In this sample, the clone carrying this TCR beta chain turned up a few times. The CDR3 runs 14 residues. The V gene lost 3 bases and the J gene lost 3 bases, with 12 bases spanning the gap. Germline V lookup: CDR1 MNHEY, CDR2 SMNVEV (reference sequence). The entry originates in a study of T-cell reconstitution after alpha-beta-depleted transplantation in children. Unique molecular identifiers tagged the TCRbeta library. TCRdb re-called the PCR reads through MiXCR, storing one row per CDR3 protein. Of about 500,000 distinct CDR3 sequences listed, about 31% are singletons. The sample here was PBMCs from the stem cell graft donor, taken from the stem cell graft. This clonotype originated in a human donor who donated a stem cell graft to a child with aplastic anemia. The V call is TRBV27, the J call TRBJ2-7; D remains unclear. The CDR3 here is CASSLAQENYEQYF. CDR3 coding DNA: TGTGCCAGCAGTTTGGCGCAGGAAAACTACGAGCAGTACTTC.